Detailed here is one T cell receptor (beta chain). What antigen it recognizes has not been identified. No much larger clone is present one base from it, and per-base qualities are unavailable. In the prospective study, participants were about 18 to 90 years old, resided in about two dozen geographic areas of the United States, and were enrolled through a virtual design. Cohort assignment in the prospective study relied on participant-reported clinical history from a screening survey and a study questionnaire. Exposed participants had been in contact, within 2 weeks of entering the study, with a person who had a PCR-confirmed or clinician-diagnosed case of COVID-19. Each participant in the prospective study had whole blood, serum and a nasopharyngeal or oropharyngeal swab collected by mobile phlebotomists. Participants in the prospective study had the option to provide additional blood draws and questionnaires over a roughly 2-month period. Before DNA extraction, prospective study blood samples were shipped either frozen or at room temperature.

These data come from a study of blood T cell repertoires in COVID-19 (dated by TCRdb to 2020 to 2021). About the investigation overall: Collaborator samples came from the United States, Italy and Spain and covered acute and convalescent phases of COVID-19. The material from the prospective study consisted of cDNA or gDNA derived from T cells, B-cell-depleted T cells, or PBMCs. Deeply sampled blood TCRbeta repertoires from subjects exposed to, actively infected with, or recovered from COVID-19 were included in the dataset. The repertoires were released in a freely available public database meant as a resource for research on the immune response to SARS-CoV-2. Samples came from the ongoing ImmuneRACE study (first 160 participants) plus 1,254 subjects from 6 global collaborators. The sample metadata nearly always contained a de-identified subject ID, COVID-19 status, age in years and sex. Where available, HLA class I and class II types were obtained from metadata supplied by the sample provider rather than from assay-based typing.

TCRbeta CDR3 regions were amplified from genomic DNA by means of the immunoSEQ Assay, a bias-controlled multiplex PCR. The paper's processing steps were these. The number of nucleated cells in each sample was estimated from the amplification of reference gene primers within the assay. Sequence reads were collapsed and filtered to measure the absolute abundance of every unique TCRbeta CDR3 rearrangement. For each sample, productive Simpson clonality was calculated as the square root of Simpson's diversity index across productive rearrangements. In TCRdb, the immuneACCESS table is reduced to in-frame sequences with V and J assigned. These tables do not hold every clone; where another copy was compared, an unresolved V gene accounts for under half, and the others remain unexplained. That table gives V, J and clone size, and the DNA gave D and trimming. This sample is represented by around 250,000 clones; 91% of them were singletons. Approximately 2.7% of the sample rests with the top ten.

Study-wide conclusions, independent of this receptor: Clinical and demographic metadata were provided uncurated, with the amount varying by source and participant.

Sequenced: PBMCs or T cells enriched from blood (not recorded which). The source of this sequence is a man aged 35 to 55 who had been exposed to COVID-19.

The DNA sequence follows: TGTGCTAGTGGTTCGGACTTCGGGGGTCGTCAGCCCCAGCATTTT. This yields the protein CASGSDFGGRQPQHF. Recombination connected TRBV12-5 to TRBJ1-5; a weak D assignment points to TRBD1 (5 bases agree). The CDR3 holds 15 amino acids from the cysteine to the phenylalanine. This entry keeps only the CDR3 DNA: 45 bases, framed from base 1. V is pared back by 4 bases and J by 6 bases, with 16 bases lying between the germline termini. The germline V gene specifies LGHNT as CDR1 and FRNRAP as CDR2.